This T cell receptor (beta chain) was recovered during a study of blood T cells in healthy people across ages. There are 14 residues in the CDR3. V lost 4 bases, J lost 0 bases, and 10 bases lay in between. Germline V gene lookup returns CDR1 LNHDA and CDR2 SQIVND (reference sequence). This clonotype came up many times. Together with a sample-barcoded 5' primer, a J-beta primer mix was included in a second PCR lasting about 7 to 12 cycles. TCRdb re-derived calls from the 5' RACE reads in MiXCR, one entry per CDR3 protein. The top ten clones hold roughly a sixth of a sample with just under 900,000 distinct CDR3 sequences, around 26% of them seen once.

Sequencing used blood. This receptor was taken from a woman older than 75 in good health. The rearrangement links TRBV19 to TRBJ2-7; D uncertain. CDR3 sequence (DNA): TGTGCCAGTAGTAGCACTCTGAGCTCCTACGAGCAGTACTTC. It specifies CASSSTLSSYEQYF.